This entry lists 15 T cell receptor beta chains sequenced from one sample in a study of CD8 T cells in Susac syndrome. RNA was extracted with the RNeasy kit, and a quantity of about 0.45 to 1 ug was reverse transcribed using random hexamers. TCRdb fed the immunoSEQ multiplex PCR reads into MiXCR, producing one record per CDR3 protein. The top ten hold around 0.13% of the sample, which has about 200,000 distinct CDR3 sequences, approximately 90% seen once. Sequenced input: CD8+ T cells from PBMCs. These receptors were collected from a human donor with multiple sclerosis.

The chain links TRBV6-1 to TRBJ2-7; D gene unclear. Germline V gene data show CDR1 as MNHNS and CDR2 as SASEGT. The CDR3 spans 13 residues. V shed 0 bases and J shed 3 bases, with 6 bases lying between them. The DNA for the CDR3 is TGTGCCAGCAGTGAAGCGGTACTCTACGAGCAGTACTTC. Translating it yields CASSEAVLYEQYF.

The chain recombines TRBV13 with TRBJ1-1; D is unresolved. Between the trimmed V and J ends, which lost 7 bases and 1 base, there was a span of 16 bases. The germline V gene has CDR1 PRHDT and CDR2 FYEKMQ (reference sequence). The CDR3 length is 15 residues. The CDR3 DNA is TGTGCCAGCACCCCATCCGACTGGAAGAACACTGAAGCTTTCTTT. Translation gives CASTPSDWKNTEAFF.

The chain couples TRBV29-1 to TRBJ2-1; no firm D call. This CDR3 is built from 16 residues. The V end was cut by 2 bases, the J end by 1 base, with 15 bases between. Looked up from germline, CDR1 is SQVTM and CDR2 is ANQGSEA. In DNA, the CDR3 is TGCAGCGTTGAACCATCGAAGGGTCGGTCCTACAATGAGCAGTTCTTC. Protein sequence: CSVEPSKGRSYNEQFF.

The sample holds one count of this clonotype. The rearrangement joins TRBV29-1 to TRBJ1-2; no clear D. CDR3 length: 15 residues. CDR1 and CDR2 (germline): SQVTM, ANQGSEA. With 0 bases removed from V and 4 bases from J, the gap between germline ends came to 15 bases. The CDR3 is CSVEDQTGFAYGYTF. CDR3 DNA sequence: TGCAGCGTTGAAGATCAGACGGGGTTCGCCTATGGCTACACCTTC.

V is TRBV5-1 and J is TRBJ1-5; weak D call: TRBD1 (5 bases). Trimming took 0 bases from V and 0 from J, leaving 22 bases between them. There are 20 residues in the CDR3. The V gene's germline CDR1 is SGHRS and CDR2 YFSETQ. Here the CDR3 reads CASSLVLWDHLPDSNQPQHF. The DNA of the CDR3 is TGCGCCAGCAGCTTGGTATTATGGGACCACCTCCCCGATAGCAATCAGCCCCAGCATTTT.

The rearrangement joins TRBV20-1 to TRBJ2-3; D perhaps matches TRBD2 (7 bases). Germline V gives CDR1 DFQATT, CDR2 SNEGSKA (reference sequence). The CDR3 runs 16 residues. Deletions cut 3 bases from V and 1 base from J, with 17 bases between. DNA for the CDR3: TGCAGTGCTAGTTCGATAGGGCGGGGGCGCACAGATACGCAGTATTTT. This gives the protein CSASSIGRGRTDTQYF.

The chain couples TRBV4-3 to TRBJ2-5, with 7 bases identical to TRBD2. J was trimmed by 4 bases and V by 1 base; bases with no gene match: 6. CDR3 length: 15 amino acids. Germline V gene lookup returns CDR1 LGHNA and CDR2 YSLEER. CDR3 residues: CASSQGGRGGETQYF. In DNA form, the CDR3 reads TGCGCCAGCAGCCAAGGAGGGAGGGGTGGAGAGACCCAGTACTTC.

The rearrangement joins TRBV4-1 to TRBJ1-2; D is ambiguous. V shed 1 base and J shed 8 bases, with 11 bases lying between them. CDR3 size: 13 residues. Germline values: CDR1 MGHRA, CDR2 YSYEKL. The CDR3 sequence is CASSQAPAGGYTF. The CDR3 nucleotides read TGCGCCAGCAGCCAAGCCCCGGCTGGGGGCTACACCTTC.

This rearrangement joins TRBV19 to TRBJ1-2; 8 nucleotides line up with TRBD1. Germline V lookup: CDR1 LNHDA, CDR2 SQIVND (reference sequence). The ends lost 6 bases at V and 6 bases at J; junction bases unmatched: 9. This CDR3 comprises 14 residues. CDR3 DNA: TGTGCCAGTAGCCCGACAGGGGCGGGCCATGGCTACACCTTC. Residues: CASSPTGAGHGYTF. Using reference TRBV19 and TRBJ1-2 for the parts outside the CDR3, the full variable domain is DGGITQSPKYLFRKEGQNVTLSCEQNLNHDAMYWYRQDPGQGLRLIYYSQIVNDFQKGDIAEGYSVSREKKESFPLTVTSAQKNPTAFYLCASSPTGAGHGYTFGSGTRLTVV.

This clonotype was observed a handful of times. The chain joins TRBV13 to TRBJ2-7; tentative D call: TRBD2 (5 bases). Germline CDR1 PRHDT, CDR2 FYEKMQ (reference sequence). The germline V and J ends were trimmed by 5 bases and 5 bases, with 13 bases remaining between them. The CDR3 spans 13 residues. CDR3 in amino acids: CASSPGGRDEQYF. CDR3 sequence (DNA): TGTGCCAGCAGCCCTGGCGGGCGCGACGAGCAGTACTTC.

V and J are TRBV27 and TRBJ1-4, with D unclear. Germline V lookup: CDR1 MNHEY, CDR2 SMNVEV (reference sequence). V gave up 2 bases and J gave up 8 bases, with 15 bases separating them. The CDR3 runs to 15 residues. Here the CDR3 DNA reads TGTGCCAGCAGTTTAAGTTTCGCCCCTGGAGAAAAACTGTTTTTT. It encodes CASSLSFAPGEKLFF.

The chain links TRBV30 to TRBJ1-1; 7 nucleotides align to TRBD1. Germline V lookup: CDR1 GTSNPN, CDR2 SVGIG (reference sequence). V dropped 0 bases and J dropped 4; count of bases not matched to a gene: 14. The CDR3 has 17 residues. The CDR3 sequence: CAWSVWPGQPEGTEAFF. DNA for the CDR3: TGTGCCTGGAGTGTATGGCCGGGACAGCCTGAGGGCACTGAAGCTTTCTTT.

J is TRBJ2-7 and V is TRBV28; 8 bases map to TRBD1. The CDR3 covers 16 residues. V lost 5 bases to trimming and J lost 3 bases; unmatched junction nucleotides: 12. Germline V gives CDR1 MDHEN, CDR2 SYDVKM. As DNA, the CDR3 is TGTGCCAGCAGTCCGGGACAGGCGCGGGGTGACTACGAGCAGTACTTC. Amino acid sequence: CASSPGQARGDYEQYF.

This sequence joins TRBV27 and TRBJ2-1; 8 bases align to TRBD2. The germline V gene encodes CDR1 MNHEY and CDR2 SMNVEV (reference sequence). Germline trimming cut 4 bases from V and 1 base from J; bases unmatched to any gene: 3. The CDR3 length is 15 residues. CDR3 bases: TGTGCCAGCAGTTCGGGGGGGGCGTCCTACAATGAGCAGTTCTTC. Translation: CASSSGGASYNEQFF.

The rearrangement uses TRBV30 and TRBJ2-1; 7 positions agree with TRBD1. Trimming removed 0 bases from V and 2 bases from J; junction bases left unmatched: 4. The CDR3 extends over 15 amino acids. Germline assignment: CDR1 GTSNPN and CDR2 SVGIG (reference sequence). The CDR3, as DNA: TGTGCCTGGAGTGTAGGGGGCCCACCCTACAATGAGCAGTTCTTC. This translates into CAWSVGGPPYNEQFF.